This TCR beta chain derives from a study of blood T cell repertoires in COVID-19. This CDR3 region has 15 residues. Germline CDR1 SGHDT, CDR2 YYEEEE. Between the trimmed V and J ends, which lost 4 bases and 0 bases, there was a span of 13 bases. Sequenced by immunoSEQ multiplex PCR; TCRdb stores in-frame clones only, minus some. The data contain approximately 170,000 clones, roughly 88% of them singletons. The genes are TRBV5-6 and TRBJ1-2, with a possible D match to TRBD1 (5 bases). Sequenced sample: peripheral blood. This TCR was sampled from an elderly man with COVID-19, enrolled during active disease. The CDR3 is CASSAVGGANYGYTF. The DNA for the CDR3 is TGTGCCAGCAGCGCGGTGGGGGGAGCTAACTATGGCTACACCTTC.